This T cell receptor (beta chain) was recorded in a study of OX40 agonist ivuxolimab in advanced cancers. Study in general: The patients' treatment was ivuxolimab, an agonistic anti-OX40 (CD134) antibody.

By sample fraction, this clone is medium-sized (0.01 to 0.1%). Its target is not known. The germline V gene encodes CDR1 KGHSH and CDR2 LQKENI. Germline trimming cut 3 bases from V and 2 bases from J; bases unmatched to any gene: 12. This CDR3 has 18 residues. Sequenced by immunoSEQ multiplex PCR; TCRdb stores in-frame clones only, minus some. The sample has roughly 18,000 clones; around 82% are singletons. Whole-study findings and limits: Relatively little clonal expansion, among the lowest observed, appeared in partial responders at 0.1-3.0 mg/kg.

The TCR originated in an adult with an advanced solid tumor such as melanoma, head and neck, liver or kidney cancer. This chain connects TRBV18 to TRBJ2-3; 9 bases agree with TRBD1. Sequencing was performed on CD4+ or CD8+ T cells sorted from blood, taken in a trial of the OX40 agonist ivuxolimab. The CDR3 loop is CASSPLPVGQGSTDTQYF. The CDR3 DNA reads TGTGCCAGCTCACCCCTCCCGGTAGGACAGGGGTCCACAGATACGCAGTATTTT.